Detailed here is one T cell receptor (beta chain). This specimen belongs to a study of blood T cell repertoires in COVID-19. Study information: PBMCs, B-cell-depleted T cells, or T cells were the source of the cDNA or gDNA that made up the material.

V was shortened by 2 bases and J by 3 bases, with 8 bases between the two germline ends. From germline, CDR1 is MNHEY and CDR2 SMNVEV (reference sequence). The CDR3 consists of 14 residues. As handled by the study authors: The authors estimated nucleated cell counts from reference gene primer amplification. The protocol was immunoSEQ multiplex PCR, while the TCRdb copy is restricted to in-frame clones and leaves out a portion. The DNA gave D and trimming, while V, J and clone size come from that table. The sample consists of around 140,000 clones, about four fifths of them appearing once. The sample consisted of peripheral blood. This TCR derives from a man between 65 and 79 years old who had recovered from COVID-19. The chain recombines TRBV27 with TRBJ2-1, with D unclear. This CDR3 reads CASSLAPGYNEQFF. The CDR3 DNA sequence: TGTGCCAGCAGTTTAGCTCCAGGCTACAATGAGCAGTTCTTC.